A single T cell receptor (beta chain) is shown here with its context. The antigen remains unidentified. The TCR alpha and TCR beta cDNA libraries, bearing sample barcodes and UMIs, were generated by 5'RACE using constant-segment primers. TCRdb re-analysed the 5' RACE reads in MiXCR, keeping a single row per CDR3 protein. Of a few hundred thousand distinct CDR3 sequences in the sample, around 15% were seen once. Germline CDR1 is DFQATT and CDR2 is SNEGSKA (reference sequence). The CDR3 is 16 amino acids. After removal of 3 bases from V and 5 bases from J, the junction contained 15 bases not matched to a gene. The data were taken from a study of T-cell memory formation after mild COVID-19. About the study: TCR clusters were mostly donor specific. General study findings and limits: Second-wave clones peaking on day 37 lacked confirmed SARS-CoV-2 specificity.

Material: PBMCs or a T cell subset sorted from them (not recorded which). The genes are TRBV20-1 and TRBJ2-7, with 8 bases fitting TRBD1. The origin of this receptor is a man aged 18 to 35 who had mild COVID-19 (a few samples of this study predate the infection). Cell type and time point are not known. The CDR3 DNA reads TGCAGTGCTAGGTCACCCAGGGGGCTCACCCTACACGAGCAGTACTTC. Translating it yields CSARSPRGLTLHEQYF.